The 6 T cell receptor beta chains in this list originate from one sample, sequenced in a study of T cells expressing NK-cell markers. TCRdb reanalyzed the 5' RACE reads and collapses them to one entry per CDR3 protein, without DNA. Its table records approximately 420,000 distinct CDR3 sequences. The sample consisted of blood T cells: a sorted CD56 or NKG2C T cell subset, CD4+ or CD8+ T cells, or bulk PBMC T cells (not recorded which). The source of these receptors is a woman aged 45-59 years in good health.

The rearrangement links TRBV19 to TRBJ2-7; TCRdb picks TRBD2, but there is no DNA to check that call. Germline loops: CDR1 LNHDA, CDR2 SQIVND (reference sequence). This CDR3 spans 14 amino acids. CDR3: CASSPLAGVNEQYF. The entire variable domain, with the rest obtained from reference TRBV19 and TRBJ2-7, is as follows: DGGITQSPKYLFRKEGQNVTLSCEQNLNHDAMYWYRQDPGQGLRLIYYSQIVNDFQKGDIAEGYSVSREKKESFPLTVTSAQKNPTAFYLCASSPLAGVNEQYFGPGTRLTVT.

The chain employs TRBV19 and TRBJ2-7. CDR3 length: 12 amino acids. Germline V gives CDR1 LNHDA, CDR2 SQIVND (reference sequence). Here the CDR3 reads CASMGNSYEQYF.

V is TRBV27 and J is TRBJ2-2; TCRdb outputs TRBD1, but without DNA this stays unchecked. CDR3 size: 16 residues. Germline CDR1 is MNHEY and CDR2 is SMNVEV (reference sequence). CDR3 amino acids: CASSLFAGPNTGELFF.

This rearrangement joins TRBV5-1 to TRBJ2-2; TCRdb gives TRBD2 as the D gene, but with no DNA this cannot be confirmed. The length of the CDR3 is 17 residues. Germline CDR1 SGHRS, CDR2 YFSETQ. The CDR3 here is CASSLGGGIPNTGELFF.

The chain employs TRBV6-5 and TRBJ2-1; the D call from TCRdb, TRBD2, cannot be confirmed without DNA. The CDR3 consists of 16 residues. Germline V gene lookup returns CDR1 MNHEY and CDR2 SVGAGI. CDR3 protein: CASSYSTTRKVNEQFF.

The chain is built from TRBV15 and TRBJ2-2; the D call from TCRdb, TRBD1, cannot be confirmed without DNA. The CDR3 runs to 16 residues. Germline CDR1 LNHNV, CDR2 YYDKDF (reference sequence). The CDR3: CATSRDTRGRTGELFF.